This record covers a single TCR beta chain. Its antigen is not identified. The data originate from a study of blood T cells in healthy people across ages. Study results and caveats: CMV status of donors was not determined, possibly confounding expanded clonotype changes.

Together with a sample-barcoded 5' primer, a J-beta primer mix was included in a second PCR lasting roughly 7 to 11 cycles. Each CDR3 protein is one row after TCRdb ran MiXCR on the 5' RACE reads. This table has around 700,000 distinct CDR3 sequences, roughly 25% appearing once. Another study also made use of these data, one on T cells of mothers and their children. That paper states: Donation was provided by three healthy Caucasian mothers along with their six children. An overlap that was slightly higher, though non-significant, was seen in related mother-child pairs versus unrelated pairs. Microchimeric T cell clones that persisted were not detected.

The sample comprised blood. This TCR came from a boy between 10 and 17 years old in good health.

CDR3 region: CAISESTGHTDTQYF. CDR3 sequence (DNA): TGTGCCATCAGTGAGTCGACAGGGCACACAGATACGCAGTATTTT. The V and J genes are TRBV10-3 and TRBJ2-3; 7 bases map to TRBD1. The CDR3 extends over 15 amino acids. Germline V CDR1 and CDR2: ENHRY, SYGVKD. The J segment lost 2 bases and the V segment lost 0 bases, leaving 2 bases of the junction unmatched.